This T cell receptor beta chain was observed in a study of blood T cell repertoires in COVID-19. In the study overall: Specimens from acute and convalescent COVID-19 originated in the United States, Italy and Spain. PBMCs, B-cell-depleted T cells, or T cells were the source of the cDNA or gDNA that made up the material.

The method was immunoSEQ multiplex PCR; TCRdb's version includes in-frame clones alone and lacks a portion of them. This sample has about 260,000 clones, with around nine tenths found just once. The CDR3 is 14 amino acids. Germline V gene sequence: CDR1 SGHTA, CDR2 FQGTGA. V lost 5 bases to trimming and J lost 0 bases, with 8 bases between them. A Seattle source enrolled patients during active infection and followed them longitudinally. The sequence derives from an older woman with COVID-19, enrolled during active disease. The chain employs TRBV7-3 and TRBJ2-1; perhaps TRBD2 as D (6 bases). Sequencing was carried out using peripheral blood. CDR3 in amino acids: CASSRGSSYNEQFF. The CDR3 coding sequence is TGTGCCAGCAGCCGGGGGAGCTCCTACAATGAGCAGTTCTTC. The full variable domain, completed using reference TRBV7-3 and TRBJ2-1, is GAGVSQTPSNKVTEKGKYVELRCDPISGHTALYWYRQSLGQGPEFLIYFQGTGAADDSGLPNDRFFAVRPEGSVSTLKIQRTERGDSAVYLCASSRGSSYNEQFFGPGTRLTVL.